This T cell receptor (beta chain) was profiled in a study of early T cells in non-severe SARS-CoV-2 infection. Unique molecular identifiers (one per individual cDNA molecule) were attached. Each CDR3 protein gets one entry after TCRdb re-called the 5' RACE reads with MiXCR. The data hold some 60,000 distinct CDR3 sequences, with less than 10% observed a single time. The CDR3 has 16 amino acids. Germline values: CDR1 SGHVS, CDR2 FNYEAQ. Trimming stripped 5 bases from V and 6 bases from J, with 19 bases between. This clonotype was counted at least ten times. This clonotype was obtained from an adult who was a healthcare worker with PCR-confirmed SARS-CoV-2 infection or an uninfected control (not recorded which). The J gene is TRBJ2-2, the V gene TRBV7-6; TRBD2 is a possible D gene (7 bases). The specimen sequenced was whole blood. The CDR3 nucleotides are TGTGCCAGCAGCCCGCGCCACGGGGGGCAACCCGGGGAGCTGTTTTTT. It codes for CASSPRHGGQPGELFF.